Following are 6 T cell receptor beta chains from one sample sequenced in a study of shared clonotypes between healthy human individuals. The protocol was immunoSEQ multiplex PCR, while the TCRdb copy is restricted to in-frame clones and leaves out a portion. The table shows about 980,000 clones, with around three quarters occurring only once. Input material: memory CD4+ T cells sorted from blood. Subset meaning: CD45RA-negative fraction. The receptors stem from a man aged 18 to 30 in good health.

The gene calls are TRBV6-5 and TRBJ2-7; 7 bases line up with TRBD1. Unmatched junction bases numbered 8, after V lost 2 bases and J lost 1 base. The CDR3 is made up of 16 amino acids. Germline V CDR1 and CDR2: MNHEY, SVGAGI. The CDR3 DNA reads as TGTGCCAGCAGTTACCCGTTCGGGACAGTATCCTACGAGCAGTACTTC. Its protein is CASSYPFGTVSYEQYF.

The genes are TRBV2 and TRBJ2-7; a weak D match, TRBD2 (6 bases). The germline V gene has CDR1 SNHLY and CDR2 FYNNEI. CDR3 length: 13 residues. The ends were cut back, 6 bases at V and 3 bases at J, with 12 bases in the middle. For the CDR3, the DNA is TGTGCCAGCAGCCTCGGGACTTACTACGAGCAGTACTTC. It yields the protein CASSLGTYYEQYF.

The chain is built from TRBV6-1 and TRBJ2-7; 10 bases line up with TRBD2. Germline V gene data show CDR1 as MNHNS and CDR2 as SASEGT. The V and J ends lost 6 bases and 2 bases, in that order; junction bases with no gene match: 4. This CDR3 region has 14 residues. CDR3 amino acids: CASRPSGGPYEQYF. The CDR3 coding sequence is TGTGCCAGCAGACCTAGCGGGGGCCCCTACGAGCAGTACTTC.

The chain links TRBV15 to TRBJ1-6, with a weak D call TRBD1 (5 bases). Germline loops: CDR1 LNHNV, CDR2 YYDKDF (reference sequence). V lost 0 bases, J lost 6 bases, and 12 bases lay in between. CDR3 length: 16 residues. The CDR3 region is CATSRDRGAPNSPLHF. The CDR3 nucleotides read TGTGCCACCAGCAGAGATCGAGGGGCCCCTAATTCACCCCTCCACTTT.

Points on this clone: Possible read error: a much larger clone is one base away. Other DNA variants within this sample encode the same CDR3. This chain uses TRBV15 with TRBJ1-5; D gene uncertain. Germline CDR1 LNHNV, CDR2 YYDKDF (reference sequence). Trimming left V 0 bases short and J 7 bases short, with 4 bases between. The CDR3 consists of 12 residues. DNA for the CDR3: TGTGCCACCAGCAGAGATCACCAGCCCCAGCATTTT. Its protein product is CATSRDHQPQHF.

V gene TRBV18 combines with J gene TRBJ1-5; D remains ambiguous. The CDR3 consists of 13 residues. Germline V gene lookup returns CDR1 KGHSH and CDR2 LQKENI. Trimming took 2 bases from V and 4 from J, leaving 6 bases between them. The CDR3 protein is CASSPSLNQPQHF. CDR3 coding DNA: TGTGCCAGCTCACCATCACTAAATCAGCCCCAGCATTTT. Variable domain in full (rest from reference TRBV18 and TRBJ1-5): NAGVMQNPRHLVRRRGQEARLRCSPMKGHSHVYWYRQLPEEGLKFMVYLQKENIIDESGMPKERFSAEFPKEGPSILRIQQVVRGDSAAYFCASSPSLNQPQHFGDGTRLSIL.